The sample holds many counts of the clone carrying this T cell receptor beta chain. The target antigen is unknown. Relapses following autologous stem cell transplantation were seen in all patients, with brentuximab vedotin exposure varying. When best responses were assessed, they were complete response, partial response or progressive disease. The entry originates in a study of PD-1 blockade in classical Hodgkin lymphoma. Study results and caveats: Diversity similar to that of newly diagnosed patients was seen at baseline in complete responders.

Deletions cut 5 bases from V and 6 bases from J, with 20 bases between. CDR1 and CDR2 (germline): LNHDA, SQIVND (reference sequence). This CDR3 contains 15 residues. Using immunoSEQ multiplex PCR, the repertoire was profiled, and TCRdb retains in-frame clones only, with some absent. The table has roughly 50,000 clones, over 70% seen once. This clonotype was obtained from a human donor with classical Hodgkin lymphoma. Specimen: peripheral blood mononuclear cells (PBMCs), collected at baseline. V gene TRBV19 combines with J gene TRBJ2-7; D remains ambiguous. The CDR3 coding sequence is TGTGCCAGTAGTGTCCCCGGGCCATCGGTGGGCGAGCAGTACGTC. Amino acids: CASSVPGPSVGEQYV.